This T cell receptor beta chain was sequenced during a study of T cells in tuberculosis. General study points: A GMM-specific repertoire classifier reached around 85% accuracy, AUROC over 0.85. Samples were chosen by availability of cryopreserved specimens. Shorter CDR3-alpha in active tuberculosis partly drove smaller distances. Active tuberculosis alpha repertoires lay closer to GMM-specific TCRs than controls'.

CDR1 is MNHEY, CDR2 SVGAGI, per germline. The CDR3 length is 16 residues. V dropped 3 bases and J dropped 8; count of bases not matched to a gene: 14. Here immunoSEQ multiplex PCR was the method, and the copy in TCRdb shows in-frame clones only, minus some. This table has 35,000 to 55,000 clones, around 96% appearing once. As for this clone: What it recognizes is unknown.

This TCR came from a donor between 10 and 35 years old with latent tuberculosis or without tuberculosis infection. Sequenced sample: PBMCs. The genes are TRBV6-5 and TRBJ1-2; 8 bases match TRBD1. The CDR3 DNA reads as TGTGCCAGCAGTTATCGGACAGGGTCCCCTTCGTGGGGCTACACCTTC. Its translation is CASSYRTGSPSWGYTF.